Presented here are 2 T cell receptor beta chains from one specimen sequenced in a study of regulatory T cells in long-lasting Graves disease. Arm-PCR of CDR3 regions with iRepertoire HTBI primers generated TCR beta libraries. TCRdb ran MiXCR on the multiplex PCR reads and lists one entry per CDR3 protein. This sample carries 400,000 to 500,000 distinct CDR3 sequences, around a fifth of them seen once, and the ten largest clones take more than 13%. Time point: persistent/refractory GD, antithyroid drugs over 5 years with positive TRAb. TCR sequences were obtained from RNA taken from PBMCs. The specimen comprised peripheral blood mononuclear cells (PBMCs), sampled when the disease was refractory, from a patient treated with antithyroid drugs. The receptors come from a female donor with Graves disease.

The chain uses TRBV7-6 and TRBJ2-1, with D perhaps matching TRBD1 (6 bases). This CDR3 region has 14 residues. Germline V CDR1 and CDR2: SGHVS, FNYEAQ. V lost 4 bases and J lost 2, with 9 bases in between. The CDR3 bases are TGTGCCAGCAGCTACGGGACACCCTACAATGAGCAGTTCTTC. Its protein is CASSYGTPYNEQFF.

In its sample, this clonotype was seen many times. The V and J genes are TRBV12-3 or TRBV12-4 and TRBJ1-1; tentatively, D is TRBD1 (5 bases). CDR3 size: 13 residues. V was pared by 3 bases and J by 10 bases, with 15 bases between. DNA of the CDR3: TGTGCCAGCAGTTTTGCTCAGGGACTGGGAGCTTTCTTT. Amino acids: CASSFAQGLGAFF.